This T cell receptor beta chain was recorded in a study of T cells in Graves' hyperthyroidism and ophthalmopathy. Trimming removed 8 bases from V and 3 bases from J, with 8 bases in between. The CDR3 spans 13 residues. Germline CDR1 reads WSHSY; CDR2 reads SAAADI. Thyroid ultrasound and orbital computed tomography, with clinical symptoms and serum thyroxine and TRAb, informed diagnoses. It was RNA transcripts that yielded the amplified TCR beta CDR3 regions. First-round RT-PCR of the TCR CDR3 relied on the HTBI primer set. TCRdb reanalysed the multiplex PCR reads using MiXCR and keeps one entry per CDR3 protein. Among hundreds of thousands of distinct CDR3 sequences listed, about 45% were seen once.

The sequencing sample was made of peripheral blood or thyroid tissue (not recorded which). This TCR came from an adult man with Graves' disease, either hyperthyroidism or ophthalmopathy (not recorded which). This chain connects TRBV10-2 to TRBJ1-6; D remains unclear. DNA for the CDR3: TGCGCCAGCTCCGGGGACTATAATTCACCCCTCCACTTT. It codes for CASSGDYNSPLHF.